This record looks at one T cell receptor beta chain sequence and its context. The CDR3 covers 14 residues. Per the germline V gene, CDR1 is MDHEN and CDR2 is SYDVKM. Unmatched junction bases numbered 5, after V lost 5 bases and J lost 4 bases. Per the authors' pipeline: Estimation of nucleated cell counts relied on the amplification of reference gene primers. Libraries were prepared by immunoSEQ multiplex PCR; TCRdb keeps only in-frame clonotypes and omits some of them. Clone size and V and J calls were adopted from that table, with D and trimming inferred from the DNA. The data contain about 140,000 clones, about four fifths of them singletons. The data originate from a study of blood T cell repertoires in COVID-19. Study background: Italy, Spain and the United States were the sources of the convalescent and acute COVID-19 samples. From T cells, B-cell-depleted T cells, or PBMCs came the material, which was cDNA or gDNA.

The chain carries TRBV28 and TRBJ2-1; 7 bases map to TRBD1. The source material was peripheral blood. The sequence was collected from a man between 65 and 85 years old who had recovered from COVID-19. This chain's CDR3 is CASSTRQGYNEQFF. CDR3 DNA sequence: TGTGCCAGCAGTACTCGACAGGGTTACAATGAGCAGTTCTTC. The full variable domain, in which reference TRBV28 and TRBJ2-1 provide the parts outside the CDR3, is DVKVTQSSRYLVKRTGEKVFLECVQDMDHENMFWYRQDPGLGLRLIYFSYDVKMKEKGDIPEGYSVSREKKERFSLILESASTNQTSMYLCASSTRQGYNEQFFGPGTRLTVL.